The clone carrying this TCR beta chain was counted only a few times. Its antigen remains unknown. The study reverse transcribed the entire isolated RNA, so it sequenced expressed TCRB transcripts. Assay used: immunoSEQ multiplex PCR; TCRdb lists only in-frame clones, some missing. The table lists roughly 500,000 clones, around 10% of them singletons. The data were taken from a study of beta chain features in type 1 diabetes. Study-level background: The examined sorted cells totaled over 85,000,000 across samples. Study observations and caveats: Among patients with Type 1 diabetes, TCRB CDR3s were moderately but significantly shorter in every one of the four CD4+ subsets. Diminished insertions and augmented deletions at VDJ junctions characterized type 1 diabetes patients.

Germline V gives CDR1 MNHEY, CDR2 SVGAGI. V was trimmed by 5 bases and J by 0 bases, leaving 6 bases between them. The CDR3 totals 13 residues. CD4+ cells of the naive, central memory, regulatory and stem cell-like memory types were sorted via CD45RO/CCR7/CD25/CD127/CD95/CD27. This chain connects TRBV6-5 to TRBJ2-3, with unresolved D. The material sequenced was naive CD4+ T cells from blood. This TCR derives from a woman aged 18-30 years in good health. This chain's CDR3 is CASSPISTDTQYF. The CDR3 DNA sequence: TGTGCCAGCAGTCCAATTAGCACAGATACGCAGTATTTT.